This T cell receptor (beta chain) was profiled in a study of blood T cell repertoires in COVID-19. Study-wide background: Donors in the United States, Italy and Spain gave samples during acute or convalescent COVID-19. Nucleic acid was either cDNA or gDNA, and it came from T cells, B-cell-depleted T cells, or PBMCs.

Authors' processing steps: How many nucleated cells were present was estimated from reference gene primer amplification. The assay was immunoSEQ multiplex PCR, and TCRdb's table has in-frame clones only and misses some. V and J calls and clone size follow that table, whereas D and trimming were derived from the DNA. The sample has 240,000 or so clones, less than 90% seen once. The CDR3 runs to 13 residues. Trimming cost V 10 bases and J 8 bases, with 17 bases left between them. Germline CDR1 and CDR2: MNHEY and SVGAGI. The clonotype originates from a man in his 60s with acute or convalescent COVID-19. This chain uses TRBV6-5 with TRBJ1-4; D is possibly TRBD1 (6 bases). Sequencing was carried out using peripheral blood. In nucleotides, the CDR3 is TGTGCCACCACGGGGGGCAAGTGGGAAAAACTGTTTTTT. Translation gives CATTGGKWEKLFF.